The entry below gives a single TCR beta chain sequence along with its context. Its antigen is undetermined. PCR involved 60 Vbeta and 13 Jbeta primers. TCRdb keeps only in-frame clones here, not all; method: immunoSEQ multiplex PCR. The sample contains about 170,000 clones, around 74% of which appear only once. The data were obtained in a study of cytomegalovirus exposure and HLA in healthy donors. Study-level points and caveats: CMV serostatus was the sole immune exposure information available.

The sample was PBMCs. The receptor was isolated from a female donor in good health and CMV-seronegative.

The CDR3 region has the DNA TGTGCCAGCAGCCTTAGAATTGACACTGAAGCTTTCTTT. It is translated as CASSLRIDTEAFF. The rearrangement joins TRBV11-2 to TRBJ1-1; D is undetermined. With 5 bases removed from V and 3 bases from J, the gap between germline ends came to 10 bases. The CDR3 spans 13 residues. The germline V gene has CDR1 SGHAT and CDR2 FQNNGV.